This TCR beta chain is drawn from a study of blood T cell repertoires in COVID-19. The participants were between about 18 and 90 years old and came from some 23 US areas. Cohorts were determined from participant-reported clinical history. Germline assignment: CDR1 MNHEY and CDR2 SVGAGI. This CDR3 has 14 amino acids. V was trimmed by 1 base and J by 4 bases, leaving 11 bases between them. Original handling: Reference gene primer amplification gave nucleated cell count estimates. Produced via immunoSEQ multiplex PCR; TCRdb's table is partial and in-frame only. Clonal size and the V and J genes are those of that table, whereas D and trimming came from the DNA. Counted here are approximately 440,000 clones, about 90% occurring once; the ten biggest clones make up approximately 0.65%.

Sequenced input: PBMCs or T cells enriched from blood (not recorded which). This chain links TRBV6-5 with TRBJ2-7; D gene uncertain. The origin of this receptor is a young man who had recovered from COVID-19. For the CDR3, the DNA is TGTGCCAGCAGTTACTATTCAACCGGGTACGAGCAGTACTTC. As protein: CASSYYSTGYEQYF.